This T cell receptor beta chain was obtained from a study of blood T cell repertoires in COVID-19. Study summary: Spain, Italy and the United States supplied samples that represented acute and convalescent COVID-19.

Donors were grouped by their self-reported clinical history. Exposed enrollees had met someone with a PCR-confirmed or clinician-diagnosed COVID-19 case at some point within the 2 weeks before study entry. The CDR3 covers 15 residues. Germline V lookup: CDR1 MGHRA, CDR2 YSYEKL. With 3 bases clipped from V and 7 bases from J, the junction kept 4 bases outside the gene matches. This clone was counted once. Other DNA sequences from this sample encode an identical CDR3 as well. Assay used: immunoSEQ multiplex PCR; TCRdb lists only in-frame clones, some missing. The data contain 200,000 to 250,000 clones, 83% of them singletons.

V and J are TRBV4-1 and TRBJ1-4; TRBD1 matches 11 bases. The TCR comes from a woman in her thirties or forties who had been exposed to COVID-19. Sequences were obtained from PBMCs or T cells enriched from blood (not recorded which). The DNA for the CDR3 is TGCGCCAGCAGCCACCCGGGACAGGGGGTTGAAAAACTGTTTTTT. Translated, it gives CASSHPGQGVEKLFF.